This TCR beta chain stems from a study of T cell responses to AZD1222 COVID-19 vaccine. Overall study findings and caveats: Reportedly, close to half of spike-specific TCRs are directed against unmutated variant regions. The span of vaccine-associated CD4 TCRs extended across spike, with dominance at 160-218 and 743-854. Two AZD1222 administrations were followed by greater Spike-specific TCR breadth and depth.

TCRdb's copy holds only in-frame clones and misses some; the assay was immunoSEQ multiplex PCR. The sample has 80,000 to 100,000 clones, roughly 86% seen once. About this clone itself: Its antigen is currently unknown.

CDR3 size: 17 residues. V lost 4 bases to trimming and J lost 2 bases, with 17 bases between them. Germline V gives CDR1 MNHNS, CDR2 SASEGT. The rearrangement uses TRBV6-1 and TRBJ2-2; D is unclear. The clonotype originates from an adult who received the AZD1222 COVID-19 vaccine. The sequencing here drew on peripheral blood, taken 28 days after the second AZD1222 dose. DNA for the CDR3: TGTGCCAGCAGTGCCCGGTTGGCAGGCCACAACACCGGGGAGCTGTTTTTT. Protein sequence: CASSARLAGHNTGELFF.